A selection of T cell receptor beta chains follows, all from one sample in a study of molecular identifiers for immune sequencing clone quantification. TCRdb reprocessed the PCR reads with MiXCR, giving one entry per CDR3 protein. The table includes about 53,000 distinct CDR3 sequences, around 34% detected once. Sequencing used naive CD8+ T cells from blood, with Jurkat cell RNA spiked in. The receptors derive from a human donor in good health. Some libraries in this study had Jurkat cell RNA spiked in. Each CDR3 is given with its conserved first and last residue. The D gene is left open where the match is weak. Only part of the rows carry a size: once, few, many, or a class if the clone is expanded.

>TRBV4-3|NA|NA|TRBJ1-1
CASSQTGGTEALF
TGCGCCAGCAGCCAAACCGGGGGCACTGAAGCTCTCTTT
>TRBV28|NA|NA|TRBJ1-5
CASSFGQASNQPQHF
TGTGCCAGCAGTTTTGGGCAGGCGAGCAATCAGCCCCAGCATTTT
>TRBV20-1|TRBD2|many|TRBJ2-7
CSARGLADPYEQYF
TGCAGTGCTAGAGGACTAGCGGATCCCTACGAGCAGTACTTC
>TRBV6-5|NA|NA|TRBJ2-2
CASSPTRDRNSGEQFF
TGTGCCAGCAGTCCTACCCGGGACCGAAACTCCGGGGAGCAGTTTTTT
>TRBV7-6|NA|NA|TRBJ2-3
CASSLAFASTDTQNF
TGTGCAAGCAGCTTAGCGTTCGCCAGCACAGATACGCAGAATTTT
>TRBV9|NA|NA|TRBJ2-7
CASSDQGREQYF
TGTGCCAGCAGCGATCAGGGGCGCGAGCAGTACTTC
>TRBV12-3/TRBV12-4|TRBD2|few|TRBJ2-7
CASSFGLAGYEQYF
TGTGCCAGCAGTTTTGGACTAGCGGGTTACGAGCAGTACTTC
>TRBV10-3|NA|NA|TRBJ2-7
CASKPTGSEYEQYF
TGTGCCTCAAAGCCCACAGGGTCAGAATACGAGCAGTACTTC
>TRBV29-1|TRBD2|many|TRBJ2-1
CSVDLAGVHNEQFF
TGCAGCGTTGACTTAGCGGGAGTGCACAATGAGCAGTTCTTC
>TRBV28|NA|few|TRBJ2-5
CASSLMGQETQYF
TGTGCCAGCAGTTTAATGGGGCAAGAGACCCAGTACTTC
>TRBV29-1|TRBD1|many|TRBJ1-1
CSVAHPGGTEAFF
TGCAGCGTTGCCCACCCAGGGGGCACTGAAGCTTTCTTT
>TRBV7-8|TRBD2|few|TRBJ2-2
CASTRWGLAENTGELFF
TGTGCCAGCACCCGGTGGGGACTAGCGGAGAACACCGGGGAGCTGTTTTTT
>TRBV7-9|TRBD2|NA|TRBJ2-2
CASSLEEGLAGGPTGELFF
TGTGCCAGCAGCTTAGAAGAGGGCCTAGCGGGAGGGCCGACCGGGGAGCTGTTTTTT
>TRBV5-1|TRBD2|few|TRBJ2-1
CASSPPLAGGYNEQFF
TGCGCCAGCAGCCCGCCCCTGGCGGGAGGGTACAATGAGCAGTTCTTC
>TRBV12-3/TRBV12-4|TRBD1|NA|TRBJ2-2
CASSFGQGELIF
TGTGCCAGCAGTTTCGGACAGGGGGAGCTGATTTTT
>TRBV28|NA|NA|TRBJ2-3
CASSADNPQPYF
TGTGCCAGCAGCGCGGACAACCCCCAACCGTATTTT
>TRBV18|NA|few|TRBJ2-2
CASSRRELTGYTGELFF
TGTGCCAGCTCACGGCGTGAGTTAACAGGGTACACCGGGGAGCTGTTTTTT
>TRBV28|NA|many|TRBJ2-6
CASSFLGANVLTF
TGTGCCAGCAGTTTTCTAGGGGCCAACGTCCTGACTTTC
>TRBV29-1|NA|few|TRBJ1-3
CSVEDQASAGNTIYF
TGCAGCGTTGAAGATCAGGCGAGCGCTGGAAACACCATATATTTT
>TRBV15|NA|many|TRBJ1-1
CATSWDGLMNTEAFF
TGTGCCACCAGCTGGGACGGACTCATGAACACTGAAGCTTTCTTT
>TRBV12-3/TRBV12-4|NA|NA|TRBJ2-5
CASSLALSGPQETQYF
TGTGCCAGCAGTTTAGCGCTATCAGGGCCACAAGAGACCCAGTACTTC